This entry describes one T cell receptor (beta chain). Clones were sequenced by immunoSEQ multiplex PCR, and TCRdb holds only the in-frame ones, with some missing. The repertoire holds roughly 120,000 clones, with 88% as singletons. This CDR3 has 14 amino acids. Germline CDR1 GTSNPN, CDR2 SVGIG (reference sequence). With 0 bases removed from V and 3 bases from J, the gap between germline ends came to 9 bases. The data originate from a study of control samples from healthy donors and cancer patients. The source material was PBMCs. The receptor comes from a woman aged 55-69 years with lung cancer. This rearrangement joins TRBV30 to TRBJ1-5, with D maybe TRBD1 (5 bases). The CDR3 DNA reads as TGTGCCTGGAGTGTATGGGGGAACAATCAGCCCCAGCATTTT. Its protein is CAWSVWGNNQPQHF.